The clone carrying this T cell receptor (beta chain) was seen a few times. What it recognizes is unknown. A universal primer site and UMIs were added as TCR cDNA was made by 5'RACE template switching. TCRdb called the 5' RACE reads again in MiXCR, with one record for every CDR3 protein. The sample shows 500,000 to 650,000 distinct CDR3 sequences, approximately 13% of them seen only once. This entry is derived from a study of T cells after yellow fever vaccination. About the research overall: SMART-Seq v4 Ultra Low Input prepared libraries from low-cell fractions.

The length of the CDR3 is 17 residues. V was shortened by 4 bases and J by 1 base, with 14 bases between the two germline ends. The V gene's germline CDR1 is SNHLY and CDR2 FYNNEI. Findings and caveats of the study: Repertoires obtained by FACS sorting could include abundant clonotypes that entered as contaminants from the bulk population.

This sample comprised PBMCs, obtained on the day of the yellow fever booster vaccination. V and J are TRBV2 and TRBJ2-6; D gene unclear. This TCR came from a man in his thirties or forties who received the YFV17D yellow fever vaccine. DNA of the CDR3: TGTGCCAGCAGTGGCGGCTTTGGGCAATCTGGGGCCAACGTCCTGACTTTC. This gives the protein CASSGGFGQSGANVLTF.